This T cell receptor beta chain comes out of a study of identifying expanded T cells in peripheral blood. Study-wide results and caveats: Technical replicates showed about 1.1 changed clones; two weeks around 15; four weeks 19. Clone count variance between approximately 2-week samples rose with total template count.

In the case of this clone: Its antigen is unknown.

Profiling relied on immunoSEQ multiplex PCR, and the TCRdb table lists in-frame clones only, not all of them. The sample consists of 91,000 or so clones, around nine tenths of them appearing once. During the collection period, no donor immune events like infections were recorded. Per the germline V gene, CDR1 is SGHDT and CDR2 is YYEEEE. V lost 2 bases and J lost 8; bases outside the gene matches: 11. The length of the CDR3 is 15 residues. This sequence originates from a person aged 18 to 75 in good health. V usage is TRBV5-6 and J usage is TRBJ1-2, with 8 bases lining up with TRBD1. Sequenced input: blood. CDR3 bases: TGTGCCAGCAGCTTTTTGGGTCAGGGGGCAGGAGGCTACACCTTC. It is translated as CASSFLGQGAGGYTF. The full variable domain, its missing parts supplied by reference TRBV5-6 and TRBJ1-2, is DAGVTQSPTHLIKTRGQQVTLRCSPKSGHDTVSWYQQALGQGPQFIFQYYEEEERQRGNFPDRFSGHQFPNYSSELNVNALLLGDSALYLCASSFLGQGAGGYTFGSGTRLTVV.